These 30 T cell receptor beta chains share one sample of origin, sequenced in a study of blood T cell repertoires in COVID-19. Libraries were prepared by immunoSEQ multiplex PCR; TCRdb keeps only in-frame clonotypes and omits some of them. The sample holds more than 65,000 clones, roughly 80% seen once. Sample: peripheral blood. Source of these receptors: a woman of 80 years or more with acute or convalescent COVID-19.

The J gene is TRBJ1-2, the V gene TRBV5-1, with 9 bases aligning to TRBD1. The V and J ends lost 5 bases and 4 bases, in that order; junction bases with no gene match: 6. CDR1 is SGHRS and CDR2 is YFSETQ in the germline V gene. The CDR3 runs 14 residues. In DNA form, the CDR3 reads TGCGCCAGCAGGCCGGGACAGGGTGTCTATGGCTACACCTTC. Its protein is CASRPGQGVYGYTF.

The rearrangement uses TRBV6-6 and TRBJ2-2; TRBD1 aligns across 7 bases. Trimming at V came to 5 bases and at J to 5 bases, leaving 11 bases not matched to a gene. The CDR3 spans 16 residues. The germline gives CDR1 MNHNY, CDR2 SVGAGI (reference sequence). For the CDR3, the DNA is TGTGCCAGCAGTCCAGCCGGGACGACAGGGACCGGGGAGCTGTTTTTT. Encoded protein: CASSPAGTTGTGELFF.

This sequence joins TRBV6-1 and TRBJ2-5; TRBD2 might be the D (7 bases). Trimming removed 3 bases from V and 1 base from J, with 21 bases in between. The CDR3 covers 18 residues. Per the germline V gene, CDR1 is MNHNS and CDR2 is SASEGT. The CDR3 here is CASSEVTRRGGLQETQYF. For the CDR3, the DNA is TGTGCCAGCAGTGAGGTGACCAGGAGGGGGGGCCTCCAAGAGACCCAGTACTTC.

The rearrangement links TRBV6-6 to TRBJ1-5, with 8 bases fitting TRBD1. The CDR3 consists of 15 residues. Germline CDR1 is MNHNY and CDR2 is SVGAGI (reference sequence). The junction had 3 bases not matched to a gene; V was cut back by 2 bases and J by 3 bases. The DNA for the CDR3 is TGTGCCAGCAGTTACCCGACAGGGGCCAATCAGCCCCAGCATTTT. Translation: CASSYPTGANQPQHF.

To note about this clone: Germline and junction disagree at one end, which may indicate a read error. The chain couples TRBV11-2 to TRBJ2-3, with no clear D. Germline V gene data show CDR1 as SGHAT and CDR2 as FQNNGV. CDR3 size: 14 residues. The CDR3 spells CASTLILNTDTQYF. The CDR3 DNA is TGTGCCAGCACCTTAATACTGAACACAGATACGCAGTATTTT. The full variable domain, its missing parts supplied by reference TRBV11-2 and TRBJ2-3, is EAGVAQSPRYKIIEKRQSVAFWCNPISGHATLYWYQQILGQGPKLLIQFQNNGVVDDSQLPKDRFSAERLKGVDSTLKIQPAKLEDSAVYLCASTLILNTDTQYFGPGTRLTVL.

This sequence joins TRBV15 and TRBJ1-6; unclear D gene. CDR1 is LNHNV, CDR2 YYDKDF, per germline (reference sequence). Deletions cut 5 bases from V and 0 bases from J, with 5 bases between. The length of the CDR3 is 14 residues. CDR3 DNA: TGTGCCACCAGCGGGAGCTCCTATAATTCACCCCTCCACTTT. Protein product: CATSGSSYNSPLHF.

This clone turned up a few times. The chain is built from TRBV7-8 and TRBJ2-7, with TRBD1 matching 7 bases. CDR3 length: 14 amino acids. Germline V lookup: CDR1 SGHVS, CDR2 FQNEAQ. V shed 1 base, J shed 4 bases, and the junction held 4 bases outside the gene matches. CDR3 amino acids: CASSLGTGRYEQYF. The CDR3, as DNA: TGTGCCAGCAGCTTAGGGACAGGTCGATACGAGCAGTACTTC.

V gene TRBV7-9 combines with J gene TRBJ1-1, with a possible D match to TRBD1 (6 bases). CDR1 is SEHNR and CDR2 is FQNEAQ in the germline V gene (reference sequence). Trimming removed 5 bases at V and 4 bases at J, with 17 bases between. The CDR3 spans 15 residues. The CDR3 DNA sequence: TGTGCCAGCAGCCCCGGGGGGCAGGGGTTCACTGAAGCTTTCTTT. Translation: CASSPGGQGFTEAFF. Complete variable domain (other parts from reference TRBV7-9 and TRBJ1-1): DTGVSQNPRHKITKRGQNVTFRCDPISEHNRLYWYRQTLGQGPEFLTYFQNEAQLEKSRLLSDRFSAERPKGSFSTLEIQRTEQGDSAMYLCASSPGGQGFTEAFFGQGTRLTVV.

The chain couples TRBV2 to TRBJ2-5; D possibly corresponds to TRBD1 (6 bases). V lost 7 bases and J 9 bases, leaving 12 bases between the germline ends. The CDR3 has 11 amino acids. Looked up from germline, CDR1 is SNHLY and CDR2 is FYNNEI. CDR3 in amino acids: CASMQGYAQYF. As DNA, the CDR3 is TGTGCCAGCATGCAGGGGTATGCCCAGTACTTC.

CDR3 amino acids: CASSLRRYGYTF. The DNA of the CDR3 is TGTGCCAGCAGCCTCCGTCGGTATGGCTACACCTTC. The chain carries TRBV5-6 and TRBJ1-2; D gene unclear. Deletions cut 4 bases from V and 5 bases from J, with 9 bases between. This CDR3 spans 12 amino acids. Looked up from germline, CDR1 is SGHDT and CDR2 is YYEEEE.

The V gene is TRBV18, the J gene TRBJ1-1; a possible D gene is TRBD1 (5 bases). Germline CDR1 and CDR2: KGHSH and LQKENI. The V gene lost 2 bases and the J gene lost 0 bases, with 13 bases spanning the gap. The CDR3 length is 16 residues. CDR3 in amino acids: CASSPLTARMNTEAFF. CDR3 nucleotides: TGTGCCAGCTCACCATTGACAGCAAGGATGAACACTGAAGCTTTCTTT. The full variable domain, its missing parts supplied by reference TRBV18 and TRBJ1-1, is NAGVMQNPRHLVRRRGQEARLRCSPMKGHSHVYWYRQLPEEGLKFMVYLQKENIIDESGMPKERFSAEFPKEGPSILRIQQVVRGDSAAYFCASSPLTARMNTEAFFGQGTRLTVV.

The rearrangement joins TRBV12-3 or TRBV12-4 to TRBJ1-2, with TRBD1 matching 7 bases. This CDR3 comprises 13 residues. With 5 bases clipped from V and 3 bases from J, the junction kept 3 bases outside the gene matches. CDR3 sequence reads: CASSRDRDYGYTF. The CDR3 coding sequence is TGTGCCAGCAGTCGAGACAGGGACTATGGCTACACCTTC.

The chain combines TRBV7-3 with TRBJ2-1, with 11 bases that match TRBD2. Germline CDR1 and CDR2: SGHTA and FQGTGA. Germline trimming cut 2 bases from V and 14 bases from J; bases unmatched to any gene: 8. The CDR3 totals 14 residues. This chain's CDR3 is CASSLGSGGDLKFF. As DNA, the CDR3 is TGTGCCAGCAGCTTAGGTAGCGGGGGGGATCTGAAGTTCTTC.

DNA of the CDR3: TGTGCCAGCAGCCAAGGGAGGCAGCCCCAGCATTTT. Residues: CASSQGRQPQHF. V is TRBV3-1 (or the pseudogene TRBV3-2) and J is TRBJ1-5, with D unresolved. The length of the CDR3 is 12 residues. Per the germline V gene, CDR1 is LGHDT and CDR2 is YNNKEL (reference sequence). Between the trimmed V and J ends, which lost 1 base and 7 bases, there was a span of 5 bases.

The chain joins TRBV5-8 to TRBJ1-1, with D tentatively TRBD1 (5 bases). V lost 1 base and J lost 5, with 12 bases in between. Germline V gives CDR1 SGHTS, CDR2 YDEGEE. There are 14 residues in the CDR3. CDR3 nucleotide sequence: TGTGCCAGCAGCTTGTACGCAGGGTGGACTGAAGCTTTCTTT. It translates to CASSLYAGWTEAFF.

V gene TRBV7-2 combines with J gene TRBJ1-1, with D perhaps TRBD1 (5 bases). Per the germline V gene, CDR1 is SGHTA and CDR2 is FQGNSA. The V and J ends lost 1 base and 1 base respectively, with 16 bases between them. The length of the CDR3 is 17 residues. CDR3 sequence (DNA): TGTGCCAGCAGCTTAGTAGTGGGGGGACCGTCGAACACTGAAGCTTTCTTT. This codes for CASSLVVGGPSNTEAFF. Full variable domain (missing parts from reference TRBV7-2 and TRBJ1-1): GAGVSQSPSNKVTEKGKDVELRCDPISGHTALYWYRQSLGQGLEFLIYFQGNSAPDKSGLPSDRFSAERTGGSVSTLTIQRTQQEDSAVYLCASSLVVGGPSNTEAFFGQGTRLTVV.

The chain couples TRBV27 to TRBJ2-1; TRBD1 matches at 9 bases. This CDR3 region has 15 residues. Germline trimming cut 6 bases from V and 6 bases from J; bases unmatched to any gene: 9. The germline V gene encodes CDR1 MNHEY and CDR2 SMNVEV (reference sequence). The chain's CDR3 is CASSPGQGFSNEQFF. CDR3 DNA: TGTGCCAGCAGCCCGGGACAGGGATTTAGCAATGAGCAGTTCTTC.

The rearrangement links TRBV2 to TRBJ1-2; a weak D match, TRBD1 (5 bases). The CDR3 contains 11 residues. With 7 bases removed from V and 7 bases from J, the gap between germline ends came to 10 bases. Per germline, CDR1 SNHLY and CDR2 FYNNEI. The CDR3 spells CASKRGSGYTF. In nucleotides, the CDR3 is TGTGCCAGCAAAAGGGGAAGTGGCTACACCTTC.

The chain carries TRBV19 and TRBJ1-2, with TRBD1 identical over 9 bases. The CDR3 has 13 amino acids. The V and J ends lost 3 bases and 4 bases, in that order; junction bases with no gene match: 0. Germline V gene sequence: CDR1 LNHDA, CDR2 SQIVND (reference sequence). The CDR3 DNA sequence: TGTGCCAGTAGTATGACAGGGGGCTATGGCTACACCTTC. This encodes CASSMTGGYGYTF.

The CDR3 region is CASRLDREINQPQHF. CDR3 DNA: TGCGCCAGCAGATTGGACAGGGAAATCAATCAGCCCCAGCATTTT. This sequence joins TRBV10-1 and TRBJ1-5; TRBD1 aligns across 8 bases. V lost 6 bases, J lost 3 bases, and 7 bases stayed unmatched. In germline, CDR1 is WNHNN, CDR2 SYGVQD (reference sequence). This CDR3 region has 15 residues.

Here the CDR3 DNA reads TGTGCCAGTAGTATCTCCTATGCAACTAATGAAAAACTGTTTTTT. Residues: CASSISYATNEKLFF. The V gene is TRBV19, the J gene TRBJ1-4; D remains unclear. The V end was cut by 3 bases, the J end by 0 bases, with 8 bases between. CDR1 is LNHDA, CDR2 SQIVND, per germline (reference sequence). The CDR3 length is 15 residues.

In its sample, this clone was seen once. J is TRBJ1-1 and V is TRBV29-1; D is unresolved. Trimming stripped 5 bases from V and 1 base from J, with 11 bases between. Germline V gene sequence: CDR1 SQVTM, CDR2 ANQGSEA. The CDR3 extends over 13 amino acids. The CDR3 here is CSVHRVPNTEAFF. The CDR3 DNA reads TGCAGCGTTCACAGAGTTCCGAACACTGAAGCTTTCTTT.

A single count supports this clone. CDR3 loop: CASSRDLGQGGNEQFF. CDR3 nucleotide sequence: TGTGCCAGCAGCCGGGATTTGGGACAGGGCGGTAATGAGCAGTTCTTC. J is TRBJ2-1 and V is TRBV3-1 (or the pseudogene TRBV3-2), with 9 nucleotides matching TRBD1. Trimming took 4 bases from V and 7 from J; bases not matched to a gene: 11. Per germline, CDR1 LGHDT and CDR2 YNNKEL (reference sequence). CDR3 length: 16 residues.

The chain couples TRBV11-2 to TRBJ2-3, with 7 bases fitting TRBD1. Germline CDR1 SGHAT, CDR2 FQNNGV. Unmatched junction bases numbered 6, after V lost 5 bases and J lost 1 base. CDR3 length equals 15 residues. The CDR3 nucleotides are TGTGCCAGCAGCGTTAACAGGGGTGGCACAGATACGCAGTATTTT. This gives the protein CASSVNRGGTDTQYF.

V gene TRBV5-4 combines with J gene TRBJ2-3; TRBD1 might be the D (6 bases). Trimming stripped 0 bases from V and 1 base from J, with 18 bases between. This CDR3 contains 18 residues. Germline V CDR1 and CDR2: SGHNT, YYREEE (reference sequence). The CDR3 loop reads CASSLDGGLPRGTDTQYF. The CDR3 DNA is TGTGCCAGCAGCTTGGATGGGGGCTTACCAAGGGGCACAGATACGCAGTATTTT.

The count of this clone is one. This chain connects TRBV19 to TRBJ2-3, with D maybe TRBD1 (6 bases). The CDR3 covers 14 residues. The V gene lost 6 bases and the J gene lost 0 bases, with 10 bases spanning the gap. Germline CDR1 reads LNHDA; CDR2 reads SQIVND (reference sequence). The CDR3 DNA sequence: TGTGCCAGTAGGCCCAGGGGAAGCACAGATACGCAGTATTTT. Its protein product is CASRPRGSTDTQYF.

CDR3 sequence reads: CAISESMLGGVADTQYF. The DNA of the CDR3 is TGTGCCATCAGTGAGTCGATGTTGGGCGGGGTGGCAGATACGCAGTATTTT. V gene TRBV10-3 combines with J gene TRBJ2-3, with D perhaps TRBD2 (6 bases). V dropped 0 bases and J dropped 4 bases, with 17 bases sitting between them. CDR3 length: 17 residues. Germline CDR1 ENHRY, CDR2 SYGVKD.

This chain links TRBV2 with TRBJ1-5; possibly TRBD1 for D (6 bases). Trimming stripped 5 bases from V and 4 bases from J, with 15 bases between. The CDR3 has 15 residues. Germline V gene data show CDR1 as SNHLY and CDR2 as FYNNEI. The CDR3 loop is CASSTQGFQNQPQHF. DNA for the CDR3: TGTGCCAGCAGTACTCAGGGGTTTCAAAATCAGCCCCAGCATTTT.

In nucleotides, the CDR3 is TGTGCCTGGAGCCGTGGAGGTCTAGCGGGCACAGATACGCAGTATTTT. As protein: CAWSRGGLAGTDTQYF. The V call is TRBV30, the J call TRBJ2-3, with 7 nucleotides matching TRBD2. Germline trimming cut 3 bases from V and 1 base from J; bases unmatched to any gene: 10. Germline values: CDR1 GTSNPN, CDR2 SVGIG (reference sequence). The CDR3 has 16 residues.

This clone was detected only a few times. The chain uses TRBV4-1 and TRBJ1-2; TRBD1 might be the D (5 bases). From germline, CDR1 is MGHRA and CDR2 YSYEKL. The ends were cut back, 2 bases at V and 1 base at J, with 5 bases in the middle. This CDR3 has 13 residues. The CDR3 is CASSQQGNYGYTF. The CDR3 nucleotides read TGCGCCAGCAGCCAACAGGGTAACTATGGCTACACCTTC.